This T cell receptor beta chain is from a study of T cells in narcolepsy. Overall study findings and caveats: Healthy controls reportedly lacked the autoreactive clonotypes serially found in patients' blood. HCRT-specific and TRIB2-specific autoreactive clonotypes appeared among same-patient CSF and blood CD4+ clonotypes.

Profiling relied on immunoSEQ multiplex PCR, and the TCRdb table lists in-frame clones only, not all of them. The data show under 40,000 clones, roughly four fifths seen once. With regard to this clone: The antigen is unknown.

Germline V gives CDR1 SGHVS, CDR2 FQNEAQ. V was cut by 5 bases and J by 2 bases, with 12 bases left in between. The CDR3 extends over 14 amino acids. This chain connects TRBV7-8 to TRBJ2-5; possibly TRBD1 for D (6 bases). The clonotype comes from a human donor in good health. The sequenced material came from memory (CD45RA-) CD4+ T cells from blood. CDR3 residues: CASSPTGIQETQYF. The CDR3 DNA is TGTGCCAGCAGCCCCACAGGGATACAAGAGACCCAGTACTTC. The variable domain in full, completed from reference TRBV7-8 and TRBJ2-5, reads GAGVSQSPRYKVAKRGQDVALRCDPISGHVSLFWYQQALGQGPEFLTYFQNEAQLDKSGLPSDRFFAERPEGSVSTLKIQRTQQEDSAVYLCASSPTGIQETQYFGPGTRLLVL.